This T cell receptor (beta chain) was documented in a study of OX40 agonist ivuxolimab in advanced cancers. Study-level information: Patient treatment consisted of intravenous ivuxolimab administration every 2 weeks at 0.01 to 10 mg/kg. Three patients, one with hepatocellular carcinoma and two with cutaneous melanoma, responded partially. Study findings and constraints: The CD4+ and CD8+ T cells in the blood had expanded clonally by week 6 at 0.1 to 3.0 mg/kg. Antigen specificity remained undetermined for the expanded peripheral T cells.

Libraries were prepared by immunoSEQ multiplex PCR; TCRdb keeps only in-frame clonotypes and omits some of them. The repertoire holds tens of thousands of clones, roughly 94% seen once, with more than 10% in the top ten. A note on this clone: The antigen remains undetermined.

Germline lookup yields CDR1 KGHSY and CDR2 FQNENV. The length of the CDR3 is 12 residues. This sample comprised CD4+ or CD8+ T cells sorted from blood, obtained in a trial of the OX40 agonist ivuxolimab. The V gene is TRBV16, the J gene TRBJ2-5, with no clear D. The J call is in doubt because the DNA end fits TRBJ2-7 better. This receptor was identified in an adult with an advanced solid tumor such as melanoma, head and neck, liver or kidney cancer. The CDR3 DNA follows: TGTGCCAGCAGCCGGAACCTCTACGAGCAGTACTTC. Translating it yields CASSRNLYEQYF.